This TCR beta chain was observed in a study of identical twins. Findings and caveats of the study: Without tracking the same donors, conclusions rested on cross-sectional statistical analysis. Out-of-frame alpha sequences shared between twins exhibited an excess of low generation probability.

TCRdb processed the 5' RACE reads anew with MiXCR; each CDR3 protein has one entry. The sample has 570,000 or so distinct CDR3 sequences; 9.5% to 10% are singletons. Of note for this clonotype: What it binds is unknown.

Only healthy Caucasians were included as donors. V gave up 2 bases and J gave up 3 bases, with 10 bases separating them. Germline V gives CDR1 GTSNPN, CDR2 SVGIG (reference sequence). The CDR3 extends over 14 amino acids. The same sample was also studied in work on yellow fever vaccine responses in identical twins.

The sequence was obtained from a woman aged 18-29 years in good health. V is TRBV30 and J is TRBJ2-2, with D tentatively TRBD2 (5 bases). Sequencing was performed on PBMCs. In DNA, the CDR3 is TGTGCCTGGAGTCTTAGCGATTACACCGGGGAGCTGTTTTTT. This translates into CAWSLSDYTGELFF.